This T cell receptor beta chain was obtained from a study of cytomegalovirus exposure and HLA in healthy donors. Broader study findings: Sequencing probably produced one cluster of sequence variants that were highly shared. A later analysis linked around 15,000 TCR beta sequences to HLA alleles at 0.05 false discovery rate.

V lost 4 bases and J lost 0, with 6 bases in between. Germline lookup yields CDR1 SGHTA and CDR2 FQGTGA. The CDR3 contains 14 residues. Researchers ran the PCR with 60 Vbeta and 13 Jbeta primers. Produced via immunoSEQ multiplex PCR; TCRdb's table is partial and in-frame only. The table records some 130,000 clones, roughly 80% of them present only once. This clone has just a few counts. As yet, its antigen is unknown. This clonotype originated in an older woman in good health and CMV-seronegative. The sample was PBMCs. V is TRBV7-3 and J is TRBJ2-2; D unclear. Here the CDR3 reads CASSSAANTGELFF. CDR3 in DNA: TGTGCCAGCAGCTCCGCGGCGAACACCGGGGAGCTGTTTTTT. Full variable domain (remainder filled in from reference TRBV7-3 and TRBJ2-2): GAGVSQTPSNKVTEKGKYVELRCDPISGHTALYWYRQSLGQGPEFLIYFQGTGAADDSGLPNDRFFAVRPEGSVSTLKIQRTERGDSAVYLCASSSAANTGELFFGEGSRLTVL.